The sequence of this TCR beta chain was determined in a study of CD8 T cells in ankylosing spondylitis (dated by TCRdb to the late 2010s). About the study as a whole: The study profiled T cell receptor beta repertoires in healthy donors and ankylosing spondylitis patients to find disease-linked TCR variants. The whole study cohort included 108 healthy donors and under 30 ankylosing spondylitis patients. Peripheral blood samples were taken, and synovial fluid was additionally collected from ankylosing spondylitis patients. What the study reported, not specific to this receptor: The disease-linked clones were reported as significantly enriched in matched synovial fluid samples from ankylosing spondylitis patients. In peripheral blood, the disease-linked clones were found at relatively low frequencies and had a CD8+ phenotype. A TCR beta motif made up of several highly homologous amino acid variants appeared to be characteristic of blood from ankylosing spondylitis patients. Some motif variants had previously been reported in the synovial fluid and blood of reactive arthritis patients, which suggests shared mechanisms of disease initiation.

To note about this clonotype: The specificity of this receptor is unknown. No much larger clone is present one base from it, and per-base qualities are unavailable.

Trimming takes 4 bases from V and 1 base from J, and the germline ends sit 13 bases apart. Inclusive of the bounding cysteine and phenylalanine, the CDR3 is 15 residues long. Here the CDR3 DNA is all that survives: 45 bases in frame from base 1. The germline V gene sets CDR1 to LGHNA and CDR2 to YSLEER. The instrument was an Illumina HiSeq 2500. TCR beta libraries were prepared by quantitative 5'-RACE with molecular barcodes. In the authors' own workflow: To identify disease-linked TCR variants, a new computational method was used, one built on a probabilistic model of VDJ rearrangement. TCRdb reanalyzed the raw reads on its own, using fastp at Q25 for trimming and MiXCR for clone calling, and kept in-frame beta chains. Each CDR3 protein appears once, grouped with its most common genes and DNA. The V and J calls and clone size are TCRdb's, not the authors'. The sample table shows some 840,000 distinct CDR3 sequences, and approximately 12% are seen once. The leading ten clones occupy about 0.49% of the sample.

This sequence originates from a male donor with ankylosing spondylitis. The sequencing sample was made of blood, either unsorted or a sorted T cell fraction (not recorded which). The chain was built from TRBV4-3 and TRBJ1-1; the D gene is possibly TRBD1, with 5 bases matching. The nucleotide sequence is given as TGCGCCAGCAGCCGCCAGGGTGGATGGAACACTGAAGCTTTCTTT. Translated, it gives CASSRQGGWNTEAFF.